The present T cell receptor (beta chain) was sequenced within a study of T cell repertoires in cytomegalovirus infection. Study context: Both CMV infection and a matching HLA type were indicated by public TCR beta signatures.

This CDR3 is built from 14 residues. The V and J ends lost 6 bases and 3 bases, in that order; junction bases with no gene match: 5. Notes on the study in general: Frequencies of public TCR beta families were cumulated, and this identified carriers of CMV plus the relevant HLA. Clonotypes of TCR beta that were HLA-C-restricted and CMV-specific dominated the ex vivo response.

A remark on this clonotype: The antigen is undetermined.

MiXCR, run by TCRdb on the reads, gives a single entry per CDR3 protein. This sample has around 740,000 distinct CDR3 sequences; under 40% occur once, and the top ten carry roughly 2.8%. The sample taken for sequencing was PBMCs. The genes are TRBV12-3 or TRBV12-4 and TRBJ1-3; 7 bases match TRBD1. The TCR was taken from a human donor in good health (CMV status not recorded). Some clones in this sample may be carry-over from other donors' samples. As DNA, the CDR3 is TGTGCCAGCAGGAGTGGGACAGATGGAAACACCATATATTTT. Its translation: CASRSGTDGNTIYF.